This TCR beta chain was profiled in a study of T cells in Graves' hyperthyroidism and ophthalmopathy. Study-wide findings and caveats: Most clonotypes expanded in the thyroid (above 0.001) were also present in blood. A model built on 13 V-J features separated ophthalmopathy from stable hyperthyroidism.

Authors of the study amplified TCR beta CDR3 regions from RNA transcripts. HTBI primers were used for first-round RT-PCR of the TCR CDR3. TCRdb analysed the multiplex PCR reads with MiXCR anew, one entry per CDR3 protein. The table has under 650,000 distinct CDR3 sequences, about a sixth seen once. Hyperthyroidism in the patients, aged 18 to 65, was newly diagnosed and under 2 months in duration. Germline V CDR1 and CDR2: GTSNPN, SVGIG (reference sequence). V lost 5 bases, J lost 2 bases, and 11 bases stayed unmatched. CDR3 length equals 18 residues. A note on this clonotype: Its antigen is as yet unknown.

The receptor was isolated from a woman in her 30s with Graves' hyperthyroidism. V is TRBV30 and J is TRBJ2-1; 14 bases are shared with TRBD2. The sample comprised blood. CDR3 region: CAWDRGLAGEITYNEQFF. The CDR3 DNA reads TGTGCCTGGGACAGGGGACTAGCGGGAGAGATAACCTACAATGAGCAGTTCTTC.